The source of this T cell receptor beta chain is a study of Ad26.COV2.S vaccination and SARS-CoV-2 variants. Study background: The authors gave Ad26.COV2.S intramuscularly, either once or twice 56 days apart. Broader study findings: Spike-specific responses of CD8+ and CD4+ T cells were reported to display substantial breadth after vaccination. Placebo recipients showed lower spike-specific TCR breadth than vaccinees.

With regard to this clone: As yet, its antigen is unknown.

Noted treatment: roughly 19 received Ad26.COV2.S at low or high dose, single or two shots; 5 received placebo; per-sample allocation not given. The study sampled participants on day 63 after the first vaccine or placebo injection. The donor's status was that of an adult aged 18-55 years in Boston. Some clones are missing from TCRdb's copy, which holds only in-frame ones; the method was immunoSEQ multiplex PCR. There are approximately 300,000 clones in the sample; roughly 86% occur only once, and less than 2% lies in the top ten. The CDR3 is made up of 15 amino acids. From germline, CDR1 is SGHRS and CDR2 YFSETQ. Trimming took 2 bases from V and 6 from J; bases not matched to a gene: 7.

V is TRBV5-1 and J is TRBJ2-1, with 8 nucleotides matching TRBD1. This clonotype was obtained from a person aged 18-65 years who received the Ad26.COV2.S COVID-19 vaccine or a placebo. Sequenced material: peripheral blood, taken in a trial of Ad26.COV2.S vaccine versus placebo. CDR3 protein: CASSFLGQGVNEQFF. Written as DNA, the CDR3 is TGCGCCAGCAGCTTCCTAGGACAGGGAGTCAATGAGCAGTTCTTC. The full variable domain, with the rest looked up from reference TRBV5-1 and TRBJ2-1, is KAGVTQTPRYLIKTRGQQVTLSCSPISGHRSVSWYQQTPGQGLQFLFEYFSETQRNKGNFPGRFSGRQFSNSRSEMNVSTLELGDSALYLCASSFLGQGVNEQFFGPGTRLTVL.